The 21 T cell receptor beta chains in this list originate from one sample, sequenced in a study of T cells in Graves' hyperthyroidism and ophthalmopathy. Amplification of TCR beta CDR3 regions was performed using RNA transcripts as template. The HTBI set primed first-round TCR CDR3 RT-PCR. TCRdb reprocessed the multiplex PCR reads with MiXCR, giving one entry per CDR3 protein. The repertoire includes 350,000 to 500,000 distinct CDR3 sequences, roughly an eighth of them detected once, and approximately 5.3% sits in the top ten. Sequencing was carried out using blood. These TCRs come from a woman aged 18-29 years with Graves' hyperthyroidism.

This clonotype was detected ten times or more. The CDR3 DNA is TGTGCCAGCAGCTTACTCGGGGCCATTCAGTACTTC. The encoded protein is CASSLLGAIQYF. This chain uses TRBV7-9 with TRBJ2-4, with D possibly called TRBD1 or TRBD2 (5 bases each). The CDR3 contains 12 residues. V lost 2 bases, J lost 9 bases, and 8 bases lay in between. Germline CDR1 and CDR2: SEHNR and FQNEAQ (reference sequence).

This clonotype was counted many times. The genes are TRBV20-1 and TRBJ2-7, with 13 bases aligning to TRBD2. Per germline, CDR1 DFQATT and CDR2 SNEGSKA (reference sequence). The CDR3 sequence is 19 residues long. Germline trimming cut 1 base from V and 3 bases from J; bases unmatched to any gene: 15. The CDR3 nucleotides read TGCAGTGCTAGAGCGCTGTTGACTAGCGGGAGGATCGGGGTCTACGAGCAGTACTTC. This codes for CSARALLTSGRIGVYEQYF.

V is TRBV19 and J is TRBJ2-6; the match to TRBD2 covers 8 bases. Germline trimming cut 2 bases from V and 2 bases from J; bases unmatched to any gene: 2. The CDR3 has 16 amino acids. Germline V gene sequence: CDR1 LNHDA, CDR2 SQIVND (reference sequence). CDR3 protein: CASSIPGGAGANVLTF. For the CDR3, the DNA is TGTGCCAGTAGTATACCCGGGGGGGCTGGGGCCAACGTCCTGACTTTC.

The sample holds many counts of this clonotype. The V call is TRBV7-2, the J call TRBJ2-7, with D tentatively TRBD1 (5 bases). The V end was cut by 5 bases, the J end by 4 bases, with 21 bases between. This CDR3 has 16 amino acids. CDR1 SGHTA and CDR2 FQGNSA come from the germline V gene. CDR3 in amino acids: CASSSLGTGFFYEQYF. In DNA form, the CDR3 reads TGTGCCAGCAGCAGTTTGGGTACAGGATTCTTTTACGAGCAGTACTTC.

This clonotype was picked up many times. The rearrangement joins TRBV12-3 or TRBV12-4 to TRBJ2-3, with TRBD1 matching over 8 bases. The CDR3 runs 14 residues. Trimming removed 5 bases from V and 4 bases from J; junction bases left unmatched: 5. The CDR3 reads CASSGQGIADTQYF. The CDR3 coding sequence is TGTGCCAGCAGTGGACAGGGAATAGCAGATACGCAGTATTTT.

With respect to this clonotype: This may arise from a read error, as a much more abundant clone is one base away. For the CDR3, the DNA is TGTGCCAGCGGTTTACGTAGGGGGGTCGGCTACACCTTC. This sequence encodes CASGLRRGVGYTF. The chain joins TRBV12-3 or TRBV12-4 to TRBJ1-2; maybe TRBD1 (6 bases). CDR3 length: 13 residues.

This clonotype was seen repeatedly, ten times or more. V usage is TRBV19 and J usage is TRBJ1-2; unclear D gene. This CDR3 is 14 amino acids long. Looked up from germline, CDR1 is LNHDA and CDR2 is SQIVND (reference sequence). The V end was cut by 1 base, the J end by 9 bases, with 15 bases between. The CDR3 here is CASSIARGPTSYTF. The CDR3 DNA sequence: TGTGCCAGTAGTATAGCACGGGGTCCCACAAGCTACACCTTC.

This clonotype was seen repeatedly, ten times or more. The CDR3 nucleotides are TGCGCCAGCAGCCCGGGACAGGGGCGTCCGCAGTTCTTC. The encoded protein is CASSPGQGRPQFF. The V gene is TRBV5-1, the J gene TRBJ2-1; TRBD1 matches at 10 bases. V lost 4 bases, J lost 12 bases, and 7 bases stayed unmatched. Germline lookup yields CDR1 SGHRS and CDR2 YFSETQ. CDR3 length: 13 amino acids.

The chain couples TRBV20-1 to TRBJ1-6; D is ambiguous. The CDR3 extends over 12 amino acids. Germline loops: CDR1 DFQATT, CDR2 SNEGSKA (reference sequence). Trimming took 5 bases from V and 7 from J, leaving 9 bases between them. The CDR3 DNA sequence: TGCAGTGCTGGACCGCGGAATTCACCCCTCCACTTT. This gives the protein CSAGPRNSPLHF.

Ten or more counts support this clonotype. The rearrangement links TRBV28 to TRBJ1-4; tentative D call: TRBD1 (6 bases). This CDR3 contains 15 residues. Trimming took off 5 bases at V and 8 bases at J, with 18 bases between the two ends. Germline V gene sequence: CDR1 MDHEN, CDR2 SYDVKM. The CDR3 loop is CASSPPTGGNEKLFF. In nucleotides, the CDR3 is TGTGCCAGCAGTCCCCCGACAGGCGGGAACGAAAAACTGTTTTTT.

This clonotype was counted ten times or more. The chain links TRBV6-2 or TRBV6-3 to TRBJ2-1, with TRBD2 matching over 14 bases. The CDR3 is 16 residues long. Germline CDR1 is MNHEY and CDR2 is SVGEGT. V lost 7 bases to trimming and J lost 7 bases; unmatched junction nucleotides: 9. CDR3 DNA sequence: TGTGCCAGCACTCGACTAGCGGGAGGGCCTAGTAATGAGCAGTTCTTC. Amino acid sequence: CASTRLAGGPSNEQFF.

This clonotype was seen many times. This rearrangement joins TRBV30 to TRBJ2-2; tentative D call: TRBD1 (6 bases). The CDR3 is made up of 15 amino acids. Germline CDR1 GTSNPN, CDR2 SVGIG (reference sequence). The germline V and J ends were trimmed by 5 bases and 7 bases, with 20 bases remaining between them. CDR3 sequence reads: CAWHRGTGSGGELFF. The CDR3 DNA reads as TGTGCCTGGCACCGAGGAACAGGGTCTGGCGGGGAGCTGTTTTTT. Variable domain in full (rest from reference TRBV30 and TRBJ2-2): SQTIHQWPATLVQPVGSPLSLECTVEGTSNPNLYWYRQAAGRGLQLLFYSVGIGQISSEVPQNLSASRPQDRQFILSSKKLLLSDSGFYLCAWHRGTGSGGELFFGEGSRLTVL.

This chain connects TRBV20-1 to TRBJ1-1; no firm D call. CDR1 and CDR2 (germline): DFQATT, SNEGSKA (reference sequence). V was trimmed by 0 bases and J by 5 bases, leaving 16 bases between them. The CDR3 has 15 amino acids. The CDR3 DNA reads as TGCAGTGCTAGAGATTTGTTGGGGTTATCTACTGAAGCTTTCTTT. This codes for CSARDLLGLSTEAFF.

In this sample, this clonotype turned up many times. The chain combines TRBV20-1 with TRBJ2-1; TRBD1 aligns across 9 bases. The CDR3 length is 14 residues. Germline loops: CDR1 DFQATT, CDR2 SNEGSKA (reference sequence). With V trimmed by 7 bases and J by 2 bases, 6 bases remained unmatched. CDR3 coding DNA: TGCAGTGGGGCCGGGACAGGGCCCTACAATGAGCAGTTCTTC. Its protein is CSGAGTGPYNEQFF.

This chain joins TRBV6-1 and TRBJ1-4; tentatively, D is TRBD1 (5 bases). CDR1 MNHNS and CDR2 SASEGT come from the germline V gene. V was cut by 5 bases and J by 4 bases, with 14 bases left in between. The CDR3 has 15 residues. The CDR3 protein is CASSTLVGGNEKLFF. The CDR3 region has the DNA TGTGCCAGCAGTACTCTGGTGGGGGGTAATGAAAAACTGTTTTTT.

In its sample, this clonotype was seen many times. The J gene is TRBJ2-6, the V gene TRBV30; TRBD2 matches 7 bases. This CDR3 is 14 amino acids long. Trimming at V came to 4 bases and at J to 5 bases, leaving 5 bases not matched to a gene. Germline loops: CDR1 GTSNPN, CDR2 SVGIG (reference sequence). CDR3 in DNA: TGTGCCTGGAAGAGGAGCGGGAGGGCCAACGTCCTGACTTTC. It is translated as CAWKRSGRANVLTF.

In its sample, this clonotype was seen many times. The chain employs TRBV5-1 and TRBJ1-1, with 8 nucleotides matching TRBD1. The germline V gene encodes CDR1 SGHRS and CDR2 YFSETQ. This CDR3 spans 15 amino acids. The V segment lost 0 bases and the J segment 4 bases; nucleotides outside the gene matches: 5. CDR3 bases: TGCGCCAGCAGCTTGGAGACAGGGGTTAGCACTGAAGCTTTCTTT. It encodes CASSLETGVSTEAFF.

The J gene is TRBJ2-2, the V gene TRBV6-2 or TRBV6-3, with D possibly being TRBD2 (5 bases). The germline V and J ends were trimmed by 8 bases and 2 bases, with 9 bases remaining between them. CDR1 MNHEY and CDR2 SVGEGT come from the germline V gene. The CDR3 extends over 13 amino acids. CDR3 nucleotide sequence: TGTGCCAGCCAGAGGGATAACACCGGGGAGCTGTTTTTT. Translating gives CASQRDNTGELFF.

This clonotype was seen a few times. The chain uses TRBV6-1 and TRBJ2-2; D might be TRBD1 or TRBD2, each matching 5 bases. Trimming left V 5 bases short and J 0 bases short, with 10 bases between. The V gene's germline CDR1 is MNHNS and CDR2 SASEGT. The CDR3 consists of 15 residues. The CDR3 region is CASSRDGANTGELFF. The CDR3 DNA follows: TGTGCCAGCAGTCGGGACGGCGCGAACACCGGGGAGCTGTTTTTT.

At least ten counts were recorded for this clonotype. The rearrangement uses TRBV20-1 and TRBJ2-1; 10 bases fit TRBD2. The CDR3 has 16 amino acids. CDR1 DFQATT and CDR2 SNEGSKA come from the germline V gene (reference sequence). V was clipped by 0 bases and J by 5 bases; unmatched bases: 7. Written as DNA, the CDR3 is TGCAGTGCTAGAGATGGAGCGGGAGGGACTGACAATGAGCAGTTCTTC. Protein product: CSARDGAGGTDNEQFF.

This clonotype has at least ten counts. The chain links TRBV6-1 to TRBJ2-3, with 7 positions matching TRBD1. V lost 1 base, J lost 2 bases, and 3 bases stayed unmatched. From germline, CDR1 is MNHNS and CDR2 SASEGT. The CDR3 extends over 15 amino acids. Here the CDR3 DNA reads TGTGCCAGCAGTGAAGTGGGACAGACCACAGATACGCAGTATTTT. Its protein is CASSEVGQTTDTQYF.